One and the same sample provided the 24 T cell receptor beta chains below, sequenced in a study of T cell changes during pregnancy in multiple sclerosis. Generated by immunoSEQ multiplex PCR, the TCRdb table keeps only in-frame clones and is missing some. This sample yields around 45,000 clones, of which approximately 92% are seen a single time; 8% to 9.5% belongs to the top ten. The sample in question was CD8+ T cells from peripheral blood mononuclear cells, obtained in the second trimester of pregnancy. The receptor source for this set is a female donor with multiple sclerosis, enrolled in a pregnancy study.

V and J are TRBV19 and TRBJ1-6; D possibly corresponds to TRBD1 (5 bases). CDR3 length: 15 residues. Per germline, CDR1 LNHDA and CDR2 SQIVND (reference sequence). Trimming removed 7 bases from V and 5 bases from J, with 15 bases in between. The CDR3 bases are TGTGCCAGTAAAGACGCGCCGGGGGATAATTCACCCCTCCACTTT. It encodes CASKDAPGDNSPLHF.

The CDR3 reads CASSAPSSSGNTIYF. The CDR3 region has the DNA TGTGCCAGTAGTGCCCCGAGCTCCTCTGGAAACACCATATATTTT. The chain has TRBV19 and TRBJ1-3, with no clear D. Germline CDR1 and CDR2: LNHDA and SQIVND (reference sequence). The ends were cut back, 5 bases at V and 0 bases at J, with 11 bases in the middle. The CDR3 spans 15 residues. Drawing the rest from reference TRBV19 and TRBJ1-3, the complete variable domain is DGGITQSPKYLFRKEGQNVTLSCEQNLNHDAMYWYRQDPGQGLRLIYYSQIVNDFQKGDIAEGYSVSREKKESFPLTVTSAQKNPTAFYLCASSAPSSSGNTIYFGEGSWLTVV.

The J gene is TRBJ1-6, the V gene TRBV9; weak D call: TRBD1 (5 bases). The CDR3 has 15 amino acids. Germline CDR1 SGDLS, CDR2 YYNGEE. Trimming took off 4 bases at V and 10 bases at J, with 18 bases between the two ends. Here the CDR3 DNA reads TGTGCCAGCAGCCCCCGACGGGGGGTCGGATCACCCCTCCACTTT. This sequence encodes CASSPRRGVGSPLHF.

This clone has a single count. This chain connects TRBV18 to TRBJ1-5, with D possibly TRBD1 on 5 matching bases. There are 14 residues in the CDR3. V lost 3 bases and J 4 bases, leaving 10 bases between the germline ends. In germline, CDR1 is KGHSH, CDR2 LQKENI. CDR3 DNA: TGTGCCAGCTCACCCGGCCGGGGGAATCAGCCCCAGCATTTT. Protein: CASSPGRGNQPQHF.

With regard to this clone: A junction boundary mismatches the germline segment, possibly from a read error. The J gene is TRBJ2-6, the V gene TRBV7-7, with D tentatively TRBD2 (6 bases). Germline assignment: CDR1 SSHAT and CDR2 FNYEAQ (reference sequence). The CDR3 runs to 18 residues. The CDR3 DNA reads TGTGCTAGCAGCTTAGAGGCGGGACCGAGCTCTGGGGCCAACGTCCTGACTTTC. The encoded protein is CASSLEAGPSSGANVLTF.

The count of this clone is one. The V and J genes are TRBV11-2 and TRBJ2-1, with D maybe TRBD2 (5 bases). The V end was cut by 4 bases, the J end by 0 bases, with 13 bases between. Germline values: CDR1 SGHAT, CDR2 FQNNGV. This CDR3 is 16 amino acids long. Here the CDR3 reads CASSWTATSSYNEQFF. CDR3 nucleotides: TGTGCCAGCAGCTGGACTGCCACGAGCTCCTACAATGAGCAGTTCTTC.

The chain uses TRBV7-2 and TRBJ1-2; TRBD1 matches at 10 bases. CDR3 length equals 16 residues. V shed 4 bases, J shed 2 bases, and the junction held 7 bases outside the gene matches. Germline V gives CDR1 SGHTA, CDR2 FQGNSA. The CDR3 DNA is TGTGCCAGCAGCTCCCCGACGGGACAGGGGAACTATGGCTACACCTTC. Amino acid sequence: CASSSPTGQGNYGYTF.

The V and J genes are TRBV10-2 and TRBJ2-5; 11 nucleotides line up with TRBD2. The CDR3 totals 17 residues. CDR1 WSHSY and CDR2 SAAADI come from the germline V gene. V was clipped by 3 bases and J by 5 bases; unmatched bases: 11. CDR3 sequence (DNA): TGCGCCAGCAGTGATGGCGGTAGCGGGGGGGCCGATGAGACCCAGTACTTC. The encoded protein is CASSDGGSGGADETQYF.

The rearrangement links TRBV4-1 to TRBJ2-7, with TRBD2 identical over 12 bases. Per the germline V gene, CDR1 is MGHRA and CDR2 is YSYEKL. The CDR3 is 15 residues long. The junction had 4 bases not matched to a gene; V was cut back by 3 bases and J by 4 bases. The DNA for the CDR3 is TGCGCCAGCAGCCAGGGCGGGACTAGCGGGTACGAGCAGTACTTC. It is translated as CASSQGGTSGYEQYF.

A note on this clone: Its ends do not fully match the called genes, so a read error is possible. The chain joins TRBV29-1 to TRBJ2-7; 9 positions agree with TRBD1. This CDR3 has 13 amino acids. Germline values: CDR1 SQVTM, CDR2 ANQGSEA. The DNA for the CDR3 is TGCAGCGTGGAAGGACAGGGGACCTACGAGCAGTACTTC. This gives the protein CSVEGQGTYEQYF.

The CDR3: CASSYGLRKGADEQYF. The DNA for the CDR3 is TGTGCCAGCAGTTACGGGCTTCGGAAGGGGGCGGACGAGCAGTACTTC. The J gene is TRBJ2-7, the V gene TRBV6-5, with 7 bases aligning to TRBD1. This CDR3 comprises 16 residues. Germline CDR1 reads MNHEY; CDR2 reads SVGAGI. The J segment lost 5 bases and the V segment lost 2 bases, leaving 12 bases of the junction unmatched.

This sequence joins TRBV14 and TRBJ2-7, with 9 bases identical to TRBD1. The V gene end was trimmed by 0 bases and the J gene end by 5 bases; junction bases not matched to a gene: 8. The CDR3 has 16 residues. The germline CDR1 and CDR2 sequences are SGHDN and FVKESK. The CDR3 spells CASSQDPGQGFDEQYF. DNA for the CDR3: TGTGCCAGCAGCCAAGATCCCGGACAGGGGTTTGACGAGCAGTACTTC.

The J gene is TRBJ2-7, the V gene TRBV1; TRBD2, the table's D call, was not compared with the DNA. TRBV1 is a pseudogene segment. The CDR3 contains 15 residues. The CDR3 DNA reads TGCACCAGCAGCGCTATCCAGGACTTCTCCTACGAGCAGTACTTC. The encoded protein is CTSSAIQDFSYEQYF.

About this clone: Germline is not matched at one junction end, which may reflect a read error. The chain has TRBV2 and TRBJ2-5; D perhaps matches TRBD2 (6 bases). Germline V gene sequence: CDR1 SNHLY, CDR2 FYNNEI. The CDR3 runs 14 residues. The CDR3 nucleotides read TGTGCCAGCAGTGAGCGGGACGACCAGGAGACCCAGTACTTC. Amino acid sequence: CASSERDDQETQYF.

This chain uses TRBV6-1 with TRBJ2-5, with 7 bases that match TRBD2. This CDR3 has 13 amino acids. Germline CDR1 is MNHNS and CDR2 is SASEGT. Trimming at V came to 3 bases and at J to 5 bases, leaving 3 bases not matched to a gene. The CDR3 DNA reads as TGTGCCAGCAGTGAGCGGGAGTGGGAGACCCAGTACTTC. Translated: CASSEREWETQYF.

The CDR3 loop is CASSAAFRGAPDTQYF. The CDR3, as DNA: TGTGCCAGCAGCGCCGCCTTCCGGGGGGCCCCCGATACGCAGTATTTT. The chain combines TRBV5-4 with TRBJ2-3, with D possibly being TRBD2 (7 bases). Germline CDR1 reads SGHNT; CDR2 reads YYREEE (reference sequence). Trimming cost V 4 bases and J 6 bases, with 21 bases left between them. The length of the CDR3 is 16 residues.

The chain carries TRBV4-2 and TRBJ2-1, with 7 bases that match TRBD2. The V segment lost 1 base and the J segment 6 bases; nucleotides outside the gene matches: 6. Germline CDR1 and CDR2: LGHNA and YNFKEQ. This CDR3 is built from 15 residues. The CDR3 DNA reads as TGTGCCAGCAGCCAAGGGGAGGGAATTAGCAATGAGCAGTTCTTC. Residues: CASSQGEGISNEQFF.

The rearrangement uses TRBV4-1 and TRBJ1-4, with D perhaps TRBD1 (6 bases). Germline V CDR1 and CDR2: MGHRA, YSYEKL. The CDR3 consists of 16 residues. The V gene lost 1 base and the J gene lost 6 bases, with 15 bases spanning the gap. This CDR3 is CASSQAGTGLHEKLFF. The CDR3 DNA is TGCGCCAGCAGCCAAGCAGGCACAGGGTTACATGAAAAACTGTTTTTT.

This clone has only one observation. J is TRBJ2-3 and V is TRBV19, with D uncertain. V was clipped by 4 bases and J by 2 bases, with 16 bases between them. Per germline, CDR1 LNHDA and CDR2 SQIVND (reference sequence). The CDR3 has 16 amino acids. This chain's CDR3 is CASSRNVRSSTDTQYF. Here the CDR3 DNA reads TGTGCCAGTAGTAGAAACGTTAGGAGTTCCACAGATACGCAGTATTTT.

The DNA of the CDR3 is TGCGCCAGCAGTCAATCGGAGGATAACTATGGCTACACCTTC. Encoded protein: CASSQSEDNYGYTF. V usage is TRBV23-1 and J usage is TRBJ1-2, with unresolved D. TRBV23-1 is an open reading frame, and its role is uncertain. Trimming took off 0 bases at V and 1 base at J, with 6 bases between the two ends. The CDR3 is 14 residues long.

This clone was found once. This chain connects TRBV15 to TRBJ2-7; TRBD1 agrees at 9 bases. This CDR3 comprises 15 residues. CDR1 and CDR2 from the germline V gene are LNHNV and YYDKDF (reference sequence). Losses at the gene ends were 5 bases for V and 5 bases for J; bases not matched to a gene: 10. CDR3 in amino acids: CATSAPGTGIHEQYF. CDR3 in DNA: TGTGCCACCAGCGCCCCCGGGACAGGGATTCACGAGCAGTACTTC.

The rearrangement uses TRBV19 and TRBJ2-2; D is ambiguous. V was cut by 7 bases and J by 3 bases, with 9 bases left in between. Germline assignment: CDR1 LNHDA and CDR2 SQIVND (reference sequence). This CDR3 is built from 13 residues. The CDR3 DNA reads TGTGCCAGTAACGCGTTGCACACCGGGGAGCTGTTTTTT. Protein sequence: CASNALHTGELFF.

The V call is TRBV28, the J call TRBJ2-3, with 7 nucleotides matching TRBD1. V shed 5 bases, J shed 3 bases, and the junction held 11 bases outside the gene matches. Germline-derived CDR1 and CDR2 are MDHEN and SYDVKM. This CDR3 comprises 16 residues. CDR3 DNA sequence: TGTGCCAGCAGTCTCTATCTGGACAGGTTGACAGATACGCAGTATTTT. Amino acids: CASSLYLDRLTDTQYF. The entire variable domain, with the rest obtained from reference TRBV28 and TRBJ2-3, is as follows: DVKVTQSSRYLVKRTGEKVFLECVQDMDHENMFWYRQDPGLGLRLIYFSYDVKMKEKGDIPEGYSVSREKKERFSLILESASTNQTSMYLCASSLYLDRLTDTQYFGPGTRLTVL.

This clone was counted a few times. The V gene is TRBV4-1, the J gene TRBJ2-7, with D possibly TRBD2 on 6 matching bases. The V end was cut by 4 bases, the J end by 5 bases, with 18 bases between. Germline loops: CDR1 MGHRA, CDR2 YSYEKL. CDR3 length: 15 amino acids. In nucleotides, the CDR3 is TGCGCCAGCAGCCTGTCCGAAGGCGGGGCCGACGAGCAGTACTTC. This encodes CASSLSEGGADEQYF.